This T cell receptor beta chain was documented in a study of post-analysis software for immune sequencing data. This clonotype came up once. Its antigen is as yet unknown. CDR3 length: 13 amino acids. Germline CDR1 and CDR2: SGHTA and FQGNSA. Study-wide results and caveats: Included in a set of four or five TRBV segments more frequent in patients than controls were TRBV5-6, TRBV5-1 and TRBV20-1. Co-batched samples clustered tightly together by F measure.

The library was made from cDNA and included unique molecular identifiers. TCRdb ran MiXCR on the PCR reads and lists one entry per CDR3 protein. The profile shows some 160,000 distinct CDR3 sequences, 36% of them singletons. This receptor was taken from a girl between 10 and 17 years old with multiple sclerosis. The J gene is TRBJ2-7, the V gene TRBV7-2; D might be TRBD1 (6 bases). The DNA end favors TRBJ2-5, so the J call may be wrong. Sequences were derived from blood, sampled after autologous hematopoietic stem cell transplantation. In nucleotides, the CDR3 is TGTGCCAGCAGCTCCGGACAGAGGGGGACCCAGTACTTC. Its protein is CASSSGQRGTQYF.